Listed here is a single TCR beta chain. The record originates from a study of blood T cell repertoires in COVID-19. Overall study: The samples span acute and convalescent COVID-19 from the United States, Italy and Spain. T cells, B-cell-depleted T cells, or PBMCs supplied cDNA or gDNA.

Methods used by the authors: Nucleated cell counts were estimated from reference gene primer amplification. TCRdb's table, derived via immunoSEQ multiplex PCR, lists solely in-frame clones and lacks some. The DNA was the basis for D and trimming; V, J and clone size are from that table. The table has more than 70,000 clones, approximately 86% seen once. The sequenced sample consisted of peripheral blood. This TCR came from a woman older than 75 in a cohort sampled during active or convalescent COVID-19.

The CDR3 region has the DNA TGTGCCAGCAGCTTAGATGCTAAATCCACCTTC. Encoded protein: CASSLDAKSTF. The chain combines TRBV11-2 with TRBJ1-2; D uncertain. Germline V gene sequence: CDR1 SGHAT, CDR2 FQNNGV. V was shortened by 0 bases and J by 13 bases, with 9 bases between the two germline ends. The CDR3 runs 11 residues.